This is a list of T cell receptor beta chains from one sample in a study of shared clonotypes between healthy human individuals. Assay: immunoSEQ multiplex PCR; the TCRdb copy retains only in-frame clones and omits some. Found here are roughly 500,000 clones, about four fifths of them singletons; the top ten hold approximately 13%. The specimen sequenced was PBMCs. These receptors were taken from a woman aged 40 to 55 in good health. Some clones in this sample may be carry-over from other donors' samples. CDR3s include the opening cysteine and the closing phenylalanine or tryptophan. The D gene is left open where the match is weak. Not all rows give a size; the values are once, few, many and, for expanded clones, a class.

TRBD2	TRBV19	many	TRBJ2-2	TGTGCCAGTAGTATGGACCTGGGACTATTCGGGGAGCTGTTTTTT	CASSMDLGLFGELFF
-	TRBV2	-	TRBJ2-7	TGTGCCAGCAAAGAGGATTTCCACGAGCAGTACTTC	CASKEDFHEQYF
-	TRBV11-3	-	TRBJ2-2	TGTGCCAGCAGCTCCACGTTGTGGACTCGAGCTTCCGGGGAGCTGTTTTTT	CASSSTLWTRASGELFF
-	TRBV15	-	TRBJ2-1	TGTGCCACCAGCTCTTACAATGAGCAGTTCTTC	CATSSYNEQFF
TRBD2	TRBV11-1	-	TRBJ2-3	TGTGCCAGCAGCTTGAGACTAGCTCCAGATACGCAGTATTTT	CASSLRLAPDTQYF
TRBD1	TRBV18	-	TRBJ2-7	TGTGCCAGCTCAACCTCGACAGGGACCTACGAGCAGTACTTC	CASSTSTGTYEQYF
-	TRBV10-3	-	TRBJ1-3	TGTGCCATCAGGTCGGATAGCTCTGGAAACACCATATATTTT	CAIRSDSSGNTIYF
-	TRBV2	-	TRBJ2-1	TGTGCCAGCTCCCGCGACTCGGGACCCTACAATGAGCAGTTCTTC	CASSRDSGPYNEQFF
-	TRBV27	few	TRBJ1-4	TGTGCCAGCAGTTCGGACAGAGGTGAAAAACTGTTTTTT	CASSSDRGEKLFF
-	TRBV5-1	-	TRBJ2-3	TGCGCCAGCAGCTTGGTGGCAGGGTGGGCAGATACGCAGTATTTT	CASSLVAGWADTQYF
TRBD2	TRBV19	-	TRBJ2-7	TGTGCCAGTAGTACGCTAGCGGCCCAGAACTACGAGCAGTACTTC	CASSTLAAQNYEQYF
-	TRBV6-6	-	TRBJ1-2	TGTGCCAGCAGTTACGTGTGGTGGGGCTACACCTTC	CASSYVWWGYTF
-	TRBV5-1	-	TRBJ2-7	TGCGCCAGCAGCTTTGGGGATGGGGAGCAGTACTTC	CASSFGDGEQYF
-	TRBV30	-	TRBJ2-4	TGTGCCTGGAGTGAGAGTTACGCCGTAGCCAAAAACATTCAGTACTTC	CAWSESYAVAKNIQYF
TRBD1	TRBV7-8	-	TRBJ1-1	TGTGCCAGCAGCCTCACAGGGGGCACTGAAGCTTTCTTT	CASSLTGGTEAFF
-	TRBV7-9	-	TRBJ2-5	TGTGCCAGCAGCCCCGTCCCGATACGCAATCAAGAGACCCAGTACTTC	CASSPVPIRNQETQYF
-	TRBV7-9	-	TRBJ2-7	TGTGCCAGCAGCTTTGGACAGTTAAACCCCTACGAGCAGTACTTC	CASSFGQLNPYEQYF